This is a list of T cell receptor beta chains from one sample in a study of cytomegalovirus exposure and HLA in healthy donors. Measured with immunoSEQ multiplex PCR; TCRdb has only the in-frame clones, and not every one. The sample lists roughly 200,000 clones, around 88% occurring once. Sequencing input: PBMCs. The receptors derive from a woman in her 30s in good health and CMV-seronegative. The CDR3 runs from the conserved cysteine through the conserved F or W. D genes are given only for firm matches. Expanded clones are given a class, and other clones once, few, many or no size at all.

size: .
D: .
V: TRBV28
J: TRBJ2-7
DNA: TGTGCCAGCAGTTCGGACACCCTCGGGCAGTACTTC
CDR3: CASSSDTLGQYF

size: .
D: .
V: TRBV10-3
J: TRBJ2-2
DNA: TGTGCCATCAGTGAGTCGAAGGGCCAGGGTAATCGTACCGGGGAGCTGTTTTTT
CDR3: CAISESKGQGNRTGELFF

size: .
D: TRBD1
V: TRBV5-5
J: TRBJ2-7
DNA: TGTGCCAGCAGTCGGACAGGGGGTATCTACGAGCAGTACTTC
CDR3: CASSRTGGIYEQYF

size: few
D: TRBD2
V: TRBV4-2
J: TRBJ2-1
DNA: TGTGCCAGCAGCCAAGATCTCCAGCGGGAAGCCTACAATGAGCAGTTCTTC
CDR3: CASSQDLQREAYNEQFF

size: once
D: .
V: TRBV6-5
J: TRBJ2-5
DNA: TGTGCCAGCAGTTTCCGACAGCAAGAGACCCAGTACTTC
CDR3: CASSFRQQETQYF

size: .
D: .
V: TRBV25-1
J: TRBJ2-5
DNA: TGTGCCAGCAGAGGACAGATCCAAGAGACCCAGTACTTC
CDR3: CASRGQIQETQYF

size: .
D: TRBD2
V: TRBV27
J: TRBJ2-1
DNA: TGTGCCAGCAGTTTTGAGGCGGGGGGGACGTTCTACAATGAGCAGTTCTTC
CDR3: CASSFEAGGTFYNEQFF

size: .
D: TRBD2
V: TRBV5-4
J: TRBJ2-1
DNA: TGTGCCAGCAGCTTGGGCCTAGCGGGAGGTGAGCAGTTCTTC
CDR3: CASSLGLAGGEQFF

size: once
D: .
V: TRBV11-3
J: TRBJ1-5
DNA: TGTGCCAGCAGCTCCGCGAGGGTGCATCAGCCCCAGCATTTT
CDR3: CASSSARVHQPQHF

size: .
D: TRBD1
V: TRBV19
J: TRBJ2-5
DNA: TGTGCCACCTTTCCGGGGACAGGGTCATTCGAGACCCAGTACTTC
CDR3: CATFPGTGSFETQYF

size: .
D: TRBD1
V: TRBV29-1
J: TRBJ2-1
DNA: TGCAGCGCTCCCTCACGCCAGGACAGGGGAAGCAATGAGCAGTTCTTC
CDR3: CSAPSRQDRGSNEQFF

size: .
D: .
V: TRBV28
J: TRBJ1-2
DNA: TGTGCCAGCAGTTTATATCAGGAAAACTATGGCTACACCTTC
CDR3: CASSLYQENYGYTF

size: .
D: .
V: TRBV5-1
J: TRBJ2-7
DNA: TGCGCCAGCAGCTTGGGGTCTTCCAACTACTACGAGCAGTACTTC
CDR3: CASSLGSSNYYEQYF

size: .
D: .
V: TRBV28
J: TRBJ2-3
DNA: TGTGCCAGCGGAGGGACGGCAGGGGGTGCAGATACGCAGTATTTT
CDR3: CASGGTAGGADTQYF

size: .
D: TRBD2
V: TRBV28
J: TRBJ2-7
DNA: TGTGCCAGCTGTCGGGGGCGTATAGGACTAGCGGGAGAGTACTACGAGCAGTACTTC
CDR3: CASCRGRIGLAGEYYEQYF

size: once
D: TRBD2
V: TRBV4-2
J: TRBJ2-7
DNA: TGTGCCAGCAGCCAAGGTGGACTAGCGGGGGTATACGAGCAGTACTTC
CDR3: CASSQGGLAGVYEQYF

size: once
D: TRBD1
V: TRBV19
J: TRBJ1-2
DNA: TGTGCCAGTAGTATCCCTGGGACAGGGCTCTATGGCTACACCTTC
CDR3: CASSIPGTGLYGYTF

size: .
D: TRBD2
V: TRBV28
J: TRBJ2-3
DNA: TGTGCCAGCAGACAGAGACTAGCGCCGACTAGCACAGATACGCAGTATTTT
CDR3: CASRQRLAPTSTDTQYF

size: .
D: TRBD1
V: TRBV19
J: TRBJ1-5
DNA: TGTGCCAGTAGCAAACAGGGGGATCAGCCCCAGCATTTT
CDR3: CASSKQGDQPQHF

size: .
D: .
V: TRBV6-5
J: TRBJ2-7
DNA: TGTGCCAGCAGTTACTACCCAGGCGCCGAGCAGTACTTC
CDR3: CASSYYPGAEQYF

size: .
D: TRBD1
V: TRBV11-2
J: TRBJ2-7
DNA: TGTGCCAGCAGCAACTCCCGGGACAGTCTAGGCGAGCAGTACTTC
CDR3: CASSNSRDSLGEQYF

size: .
D: .
V: TRBV20-1
J: TRBJ1-6
DNA: TGCAGTGCGAATACAGGGTTGGCCCTCCACTTT
CDR3: CSANTGLALHF

size: .
D: .
V: TRBV7-9
J: TRBJ1-2
DNA: TGTGCCAGCAGCCTCCAGGACTATGGCTACACCTTC
CDR3: CASSLQDYGYTF

size: .
D: .
V: TRBV28
J: TRBJ1-2
DNA: TGTGCCAGCAGTTTAAGTGGGGGCATCTATGGCTACACCTTC
CDR3: CASSLSGGIYGYTF

size: .
D: .
V: TRBV2
J: TRBJ2-3
DNA: TGTGCCAGCAGTGATAACGGCAGGGACACAGATACGCAGTATTTT
CDR3: CASSDNGRDTDTQYF

size: .
D: TRBD1
V: TRBV27
J: TRBJ2-1
DNA: TGTGCCAGCAGTTTCGACAGGGGGGCCTACAATGAGCAGTTCTTC
CDR3: CASSFDRGAYNEQFF

size: .
D: TRBD2
V: TRBV27
J: TRBJ2-3
DNA: TGTGCCAGCAGTGCAAGACTAGCGCATAACACAGATACGCAGTATTTT
CDR3: CASSARLAHNTDTQYF

size: .
D: .
V: TRBV27
J: TRBJ2-2
DNA: TGTGCCAGCAGTCCCCTTGGGGAGACCGGGGAGCTGTTTTTT
CDR3: CASSPLGETGELFF

size: .
D: .
V: TRBV27
J: TRBJ2-5
DNA: TGTGCCAGCAGTCCACAAGAGACCCAGTACTTC
CDR3: CASSPQETQYF

size: .
D: TRBD2
V: TRBV28
J: TRBJ2-3
DNA: TGTGCCAGCAGTTTGCTAGCGGGGGGTTATGATACGCAGTATTTT
CDR3: CASSLLAGGYDTQYF

size: .
D: TRBD1
V: TRBV19
J: TRBJ1-2
DNA: TGTGCCAGTAGTAAGGGGACAGGTTCAAGCTATGGCTACACCTTC
CDR3: CASSKGTGSSYGYTF

size: .
D: .
V: TRBV29-1
J: TRBJ2-2
DNA: TGCAGCGTTGCGCAGGCCCGAACCGGGGAGCTGTTTTTT
CDR3: CSVAQARTGELFF

size: .
D: .
V: TRBV7-9
J: TRBJ2-7
DNA: TGTGCCAGCAGCTTCGAGGGCGAGCAGTACTTC
CDR3: CASSFEGEQYF

size: .
D: TRBD2
V: TRBV4-1
J: TRBJ2-7
DNA: TGCGCCAGCAGCCAAGTGACTAGCGGGGGGGCTTACGAGCAGTACTTC
CDR3: CASSQVTSGGAYEQYF

size: .
D: .
V: TRBV6-1
J: TRBJ1-1
DNA: TGTGCCAGTCTAAACCGGGGGAGGAACACTGAAGCTTTCTTT
CDR3: CASLNRGRNTEAFF

size: .
D: TRBD2
V: TRBV11-2
J: TRBJ2-5
DNA: TGTGCCAGCAGCCTGACGGAGCGGGGGCTGACCCAGTACTTC
CDR3: CASSLTERGLTQYF

size: .
D: .
V: TRBV7-2
J: TRBJ2-2
DNA: TGTGCCAGCAGCTTAGCCGCGAGGGCGAACACCGGGGAGCTGTTTTTT
CDR3: CASSLAARANTGELFF

size: .
D: .
V: TRBV7-2
J: TRBJ2-1
DNA: TGTGCCAGCAGCTTGGGAGGAGAGCAGTTCTTC
CDR3: CASSLGGEQFF

size: .
D: TRBD2
V: TRBV9
J: TRBJ2-3
DNA: TGTGCCAGCAGCGTGACTAGCCATAACACAGATACGCAGTATTTT
CDR3: CASSVTSHNTDTQYF

size: .
D: .
V: TRBV6-1
J: TRBJ2-7
DNA: TGTGCCAGCAGCGTTGGTCGCACCCCCTACGAGCAGTACTTC
CDR3: CASSVGRTPYEQYF

size: few
D: TRBD2
V: TRBV6-5
J: TRBJ2-1
DNA: TGTGCCAGCAGTGGGGCTAGCGGGCTCTCTGAGGAGCAGTTCTTC
CDR3: CASSGASGLSEEQFF

size: .
D: TRBD2
V: TRBV7-6
J: TRBJ2-1
DNA: TGTGCCAGCAGCCTAGCGGGAGATCGAAATGAGCAGTTCTTC
CDR3: CASSLAGDRNEQFF

size: .
D: TRBD2
V: TRBV7-7
J: TRBJ2-1
DNA: TGTGCTAGCAGCGCCGCGGGGACTAGCGGTAATGAGCAGTTCTTC
CDR3: CASSAAGTSGNEQFF

size: .
D: .
V: TRBV7-2
J: TRBJ2-5
DNA: TGTGCCAGCAGCTTTGGTGGGTTTCGTGGGACTGGGGAGACCCAGTACTTC
CDR3: CASSFGGFRGTGETQYF

size: .
D: .
V: TRBV11-1
J: TRBJ2-5
DNA: TGTGCCAGCAGGAGTGCGGGGAGAGAGACCCAGTACTTC
CDR3: CASRSAGRETQYF

size: .
D: TRBD2
V: TRBV2
J: TRBJ2-7
DNA: TGTGCCAGCCGACTAGCGGGAGGCCCTCCGGGCGAGCAGTACTTC
CDR3: CASRLAGGPPGEQYF

size: .
D: .
V: TRBV5-5
J: TRBJ1-1
DNA: TGTGCCAGCAGCTCGACAGTGAACACTGAAGCTTTCTTT
CDR3: CASSSTVNTEAFF

size: .
D: TRBD2
V: TRBV10-3
J: TRBJ2-3
DNA: TGTGCCATCACGGCGGGAGAACCAGATACGCAGTATTTT
CDR3: CAITAGEPDTQYF

size: .
D: .
V: TRBV6-6
J: TRBJ1-1
DNA: TGTGCCAGCAGTACACAGAGACGAAACACTGAAGCTTTCTTT
CDR3: CASSTQRRNTEAFF

size: .
D: TRBD2
V: TRBV5-4
J: TRBJ2-2
DNA: TGTGCCAGCAGCTTGCTAGCGGGAGAAACCGGGGAGCTGTTTTTT
CDR3: CASSLLAGETGELFF

size: .
D: .
V: TRBV28
J: TRBJ2-6
DNA: TGTGCCAGCAGCCTTCCCAGGGGTTTTAGGTTCTCTGGGGCCAACGTCCTGACTTTC
CDR3: CASSLPRGFRFSGANVLTF

size: .
D: TRBD1
V: TRBV15
J: TRBJ1-5
DNA: TGTGCCACCAGCAGTGACAGGGGGCTTAATCAGCCCCAGCATTTT
CDR3: CATSSDRGLNQPQHF

size: .
D: TRBD2
V: TRBV10-1
J: TRBJ2-1
DNA: TGCGCCAGCAGCGAGAGGGGTGGCTGGAGCGGGGGGCCGGCGCCGCAGTTCTTC
CDR3: CASSERGGWSGGPAPQFF

size: few
D: .
V: TRBV4-1
J: TRBJ2-4
DNA: TGCGCCAGCAGCCACCCCTTTGACATTCAGTACTTC
CDR3: CASSHPFDIQYF

size: once
D: TRBD2
V: TRBV19
J: TRBJ2-7
DNA: TGTGCCAGTAGTATCAGGGAGGGCGAGCAGTACTTC
CDR3: CASSIREGEQYF